Following are 21 T cell receptor beta chains from one sample sequenced in a study of T cells in Graves' hyperthyroidism and ophthalmopathy. Amplification yielded TCR beta CDR3 regions, with RNA transcripts as the source. During a first-round RT-PCR of the TCR CDR3, the HTBI primer set was used. Each CDR3 protein is one row after TCRdb ran MiXCR on the multiplex PCR reads. The sample has around 520,000 distinct CDR3 sequences, roughly a quarter seen once. Sequencing was done on a sample of blood. The origin of the receptors is a woman in her twenties or thirties with Graves' ophthalmopathy.

The chain recombines TRBV30 with TRBJ2-7, with 8 bases identical to TRBD1. Germline CDR1 and CDR2: GTSNPN and SVGIG (reference sequence). The CDR3 loop spans 12 amino acids. The V gene end was trimmed by 5 bases and the J gene end by 2 bases; junction bases not matched to a gene: 2. In DNA, the CDR3 is TGTGCCTGGGGGACAGGACCCTACGAGCAGTACTTC. Its protein is CAWGTGPYEQYF.

Ten or more counts support this clonotype. The rearrangement uses TRBV6-2 or TRBV6-3 and TRBJ2-2; D is ambiguous. Germline V gene sequence: CDR1 MNHEY, CDR2 SVGEGT. V was cut by 6 bases and J by 2 bases, with 10 bases left in between. CDR3 length equals 14 residues. In DNA, the CDR3 is TGTGCCAGCAGGGATCCAGTTAACACCGGGGAGCTGTTTTTT. Translated, it gives CASRDPVNTGELFF.

The gene calls are TRBV12-3 or TRBV12-4 and TRBJ2-5; no clear D. V was trimmed by 3 bases and J by 2 bases, leaving 16 bases between them. The CDR3 covers 16 residues. The CDR3 loop reads CASSFSGRIKQETQYF. CDR3 in DNA: TGTGCCAGCAGTTTTTCTGGCCGGATAAAACAAGAGACCCAGTACTTC.

V gene TRBV4-2 combines with J gene TRBJ2-5, with D unresolved. This CDR3 region has 16 residues. Per germline, CDR1 LGHNA and CDR2 YNFKEQ. Trimming removed 0 bases at V and 5 bases at J, with 16 bases between. The CDR3 region has the DNA TGTGCCAGCAGCCAAGATCTTCCCGTGGCCGGGGAGACCCAGTACTTC. This gives the protein CASSQDLPVAGETQYF.

This chain joins TRBV20-1 and TRBJ1-1; 7 bases match TRBD1. V gave up 0 bases and J gave up 4 bases; unmatched junction bases: 5. CDR1 DFQATT and CDR2 SNEGSKA come from the germline V gene (reference sequence). This CDR3 has 14 amino acids. CDR3 in amino acids: CSARETGLGTEAFF. Here the CDR3 DNA reads TGCAGTGCTAGAGAGACAGGGTTGGGCACTGAAGCTTTCTTT.

This clonotype was counted at least ten times. The rearrangement joins TRBV19 to TRBJ1-2, with 9 bases that match TRBD1. In germline, CDR1 is LNHDA, CDR2 SQIVND (reference sequence). After removal of 4 bases from V and 5 bases from J, the junction contained 5 bases not matched to a gene. The CDR3 loop spans 14 amino acids. The chain's CDR3 is CASSNRDRAYGYTF. In nucleotides, the CDR3 is TGTGCCAGTAGTAACCGGGACAGGGCTTATGGCTACACCTTC.

Ten or more counts support this clonotype. V is TRBV6-5 and J is TRBJ2-7; 16 nucleotides line up with TRBD2. Germline trimming cut 5 bases from V and 6 bases from J; bases unmatched to any gene: 4. This CDR3 comprises 15 residues. The germline V gene encodes CDR1 MNHEY and CDR2 SVGAGI. The CDR3 bases are TGTGCCAGCAGTCCGGGACTAGCGGGGGGGCCCGAGCAGTACTTC. Translating gives CASSPGLAGGPEQYF.

This clonotype was seen ten or more times. V and J are TRBV14 and TRBJ2-7; TRBD1 agrees at 9 bases. This CDR3 has 15 residues. J lost 6 bases, V lost 6 bases, and 12 bases had no gene match. Germline lookup yields CDR1 SGHDN and CDR2 FVKESK. The CDR3 nucleotides read TGTGCCAGCAGTCGCCCCGGGACAGGGTGGTCCGAGCAGTACTTC. Translating it yields CASSRPGTGWSEQYF.

The table lists this clonotype with a few counts. The gene calls are TRBV6-1 and TRBJ1-5; TRBD1 matches at 7 bases. The CDR3 extends over 17 amino acids. The V gene end was trimmed by 2 bases and the J gene end by 1 base; junction bases not matched to a gene: 8. The germline V gene encodes CDR1 MNHNS and CDR2 SASEGT. The CDR3 loop is CASSEWDSRGSNQPQHF. In DNA, the CDR3 is TGTGCCAGCAGTGAATGGGACAGTAGGGGAAGCAATCAGCCCCAGCATTTT.

This clonotype was found many times. The chain is built from TRBV12-3 or TRBV12-4 and TRBJ2-5, with unresolved D. The CDR3 has 13 amino acids. V was cut by 2 bases and J by 4 bases, with 8 bases left in between. The CDR3 bases are TGTGCCAGCAGTTTACCAATCCCAGAGACCCAGTACTTC. Amino acids: CASSLPIPETQYF.

In this sample, this clonotype turned up a few times. The chain links TRBV20-1 to TRBJ1-5, with TRBD1 as a possible D gene (6 bases). The CDR3 runs 13 residues. The V end was cut by 6 bases, the J end by 7 bases, with 16 bases between. Germline V lookup: CDR1 DFQATT, CDR2 SNEGSKA (reference sequence). The CDR3 DNA follows: TGCAGTGCACCTCGGGGGGCCGGGCAGCCCCAGCATTTT. As protein: CSAPRGAGQPQHF.

The chain's CDR3 is CAISDTGTGGPYEQYF. For the CDR3, the DNA is TGTGCCATCAGCGATACTGGGACAGGGGGCCCCTACGAGCAGTACTTC. The rearrangement uses TRBV10-3 and TRBJ2-7; 12 bases are a match to TRBD1. Trimming removed 6 bases from V and 2 bases from J; junction bases left unmatched: 8. The CDR3 is made up of 16 amino acids. Germline loops: CDR1 ENHRY, CDR2 SYGVKD.

In this sample, this clonotype turned up many times. The rearrangement uses TRBV20-1 and TRBJ1-2; D is possibly TRBD1 (6 bases). The CDR3 is 14 amino acids. Germline V lookup: CDR1 DFQATT, CDR2 SNEGSKA (reference sequence). V was clipped by 3 bases and J by 4 bases, with 15 bases between them. The CDR3 sequence: CSASSARGVYGYTF. The CDR3 DNA reads TGCAGTGCTAGTTCAGCCAGGGGCGTCTATGGCTACACCTTC.

There are many counts of this clonotype. The CDR3 DNA reads TGTGCCAGCAGTAACTTGGCAGGCCACAAAACCTACGAGCAGTACTTC. It encodes CASSNLAGHKTYEQYF. The rearrangement uses TRBV27 and TRBJ2-7; D remains unclear. Germline assignment: CDR1 MNHEY and CDR2 SMNVEV (reference sequence). CDR3 length equals 16 residues. V lost 5 bases to trimming and J lost 2 bases, with 19 bases between them.

Many counts were recorded for this clonotype. The V call is TRBV14, the J call TRBJ2-7; 8 bases are shared with TRBD2. This CDR3 has 15 residues. Germline V gene sequence: CDR1 SGHDN, CDR2 FVKESK. V shed 1 base and J 2 bases; nucleotides not matched to a gene: 4. The CDR3 region has the DNA TGTGCCAGCAGCCAAGGAAACGGGGGGGCCTACGAGCAGTACTTC. Amino acid sequence: CASSQGNGGAYEQYF.

This clonotype was counted a few times. The chain couples TRBV12-3 or TRBV12-4 to TRBJ1-5; D gene ambiguous. V dropped 6 bases and J dropped 4 bases, with 13 bases sitting between them. This CDR3 has 14 residues. The CDR3 nucleotides read TGTGCCAGCAGCCCGGGTGGCGCTAATCAGCCCCAGCATTTT. Translating it yields CASSPGGANQPQHF.

This chain's CDR3 is CSALAREAYEQYF. CDR3 in DNA: TGCAGTGCCCTTGCCAGGGAAGCCTACGAGCAGTACTTC. The chain combines TRBV20-1 with TRBJ2-7, with TRBD1 as a possible D gene (5 bases). Trimming left V 6 bases short and J 2 bases short, with 14 bases between. The CDR3 contains 13 residues. Germline assignment: CDR1 DFQATT and CDR2 SNEGSKA (reference sequence).

This clonotype was seen only once. The DNA of the CDR3 is TGTGCCAGCACTCCTATCGAGGGGTTGAACACTGAAGCTTTCTTT. Translating gives CASTPIEGLNTEAFF. V is TRBV27 and J is TRBJ1-1; possible D gene TRBD1, 5 bases. Germline V gene sequence: CDR1 MNHEY, CDR2 SMNVEV (reference sequence). CDR3 length: 15 amino acids. V shed 7 bases and J shed 0 bases, with 15 bases lying between them.

This clonotype occurred once. A much more abundant neighbour one base away suggests this may be a read error. The genes are TRBV19 and TRBJ1-1, with D perhaps matching TRBD1 (5 bases). This CDR3 is built from 14 residues. CDR1 LNHDA and CDR2 SQIVND come from the germline V gene (reference sequence). In nucleotides, the CDR3 is TGTGCCAGTAGACAGGCTGATTTGAACACTGTAGCTTTCTTT. Its protein product is CASRQADLNTVAFF.

This clonotype showed up just a few times. The rearrangement joins TRBV29-1 to TRBJ1-1; TRBD1 aligns across 9 bases. This CDR3 has 12 amino acids. The germline gives CDR1 SQVTM, CDR2 ANQGSEA. J gave up 6 bases and V 6 bases, and 5 bases lay outside the gene matches. This chain's CDR3 is CSVDRGGPEAFF. DNA of the CDR3: TGCAGCGTCGACAGGGGGGGGCCTGAAGCTTTCTTT.

This clonotype occurred many times. The V and J genes are TRBV20-1 and TRBJ1-5; weak D call: TRBD1 (6 bases). V was trimmed by 6 bases and J by 4 bases, leaving 13 bases between them. The CDR3 contains 13 residues. Germline V gene sequence: CDR1 DFQATT, CDR2 SNEGSKA (reference sequence). The CDR3, as DNA: TGCAGTGCAGTACAGGGCCCTAATCAGCCCCAGCATTTT. This translates into CSAVQGPNQPQHF.